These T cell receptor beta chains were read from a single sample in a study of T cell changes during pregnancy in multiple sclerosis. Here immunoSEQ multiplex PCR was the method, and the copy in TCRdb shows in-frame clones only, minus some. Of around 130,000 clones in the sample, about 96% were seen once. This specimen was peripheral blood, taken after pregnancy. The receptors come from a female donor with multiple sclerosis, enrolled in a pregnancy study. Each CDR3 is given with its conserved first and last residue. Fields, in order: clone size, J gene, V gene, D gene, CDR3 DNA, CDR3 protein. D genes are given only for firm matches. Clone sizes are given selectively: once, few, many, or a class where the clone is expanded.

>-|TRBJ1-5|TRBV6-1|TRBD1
TGTGCCAGCAGTGATTCGCAGGGGGATCAGCCCCAGCATTTT
CASSDSQGDQPQHF
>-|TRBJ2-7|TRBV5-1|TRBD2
TGCGCCAGCAGCTTCGGGACTAGCGAACGGAGCTCCTACGAGCAGTACTTC
CASSFGTSERSSYEQYF
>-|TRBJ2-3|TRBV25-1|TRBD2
TGTGCCAGCAGTGACCGCTGCAAGCGGGAGTTGCCAGATACGCAGTATTTT
CASSDRCKRELPDTQYF
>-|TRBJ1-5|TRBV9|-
TGTGCCAGCAGCCCCGGGACAAATAGCAATCAGCCCCAGCATTTT
CASSPGTNSNQPQHF
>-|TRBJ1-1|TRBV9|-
TGTGCCAGCAGCGTAGGTGGGAGCTTGAACACTGAAGCTTTCTTT
CASSVGGSLNTEAFF
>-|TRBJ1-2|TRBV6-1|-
TGTGCCAGCAGTGAAGCGCTGGGAGCTAACTATGGCTACACCTTC
CASSEALGANYGYTF
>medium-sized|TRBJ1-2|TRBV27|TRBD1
TGTGCCAGCAGTATACAGGGGGCTAACTATGGCTACACCTTC
CASSIQGANYGYTF
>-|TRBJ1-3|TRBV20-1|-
TGCAGTGCTAGCCGGGGGAACACCATATATTTT
CSASRGNTIYF
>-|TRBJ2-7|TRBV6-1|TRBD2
TGTGCCAGCAGCGAAAGGGCAGCGGGAGATCCACGAGCACAGTACTTC
CASSERAAGDPRAQYF
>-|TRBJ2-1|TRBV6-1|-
TGTGCCAGCAGTGAAAGTGTCGGGACCTACAATGAGCAGTTCTTC
CASSESVGTYNEQFF
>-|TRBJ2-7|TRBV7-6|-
TGTGCCAGCAGCTTATCAACAAGCTCCTACGAGCAGTACTTC
CASSLSTSSYEQYF
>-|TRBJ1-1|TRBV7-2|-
TGTGCCAGCACCCGAGGGGGGGGCGGCAGTGAAGCTTTCTTT
CASTRGGGGSEAFF
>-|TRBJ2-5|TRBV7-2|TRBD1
TGTGCCAGCAGCTTAGTAGGGGGCCGGGAGACCCAGTACTTC
CASSLVGGRETQYF